The sequence of this T cell receptor (beta chain) was determined in a study of T cell responses to AZD1222 COVID-19 vaccine. Overall study results and limits: White British people made up most donors, females outnumbered males, and clonal diversity was possibly underestimated. At baseline, seropositivity was found in only six or seven AZD1222 recipients. Unmutated variant regions reportedly attract nearly half of all spike-specific TCRs. Vaccine-associated CD4 TCRs ranged over spike, dominating at 160-218 and 743-854.

With respect to this clone: Its cognate antigen is unknown.

The method was immunoSEQ multiplex PCR; TCRdb's version includes in-frame clones alone and lacks a portion of them. The sample consists of 95,000 to 100,000 clones, about nine tenths of them appearing once. The V gene lost 6 bases and the J gene lost 5 bases, with 11 bases spanning the gap. Germline assignment: CDR1 SNHLY and CDR2 FYNNEI. The CDR3 is 13 amino acids. Sequencing used peripheral blood, obtained on day 0 of AZD1222 vaccination. This clonotype was sampled from an adult in good health. The chain uses TRBV2 and TRBJ1-5; no definite D call. As DNA, the CDR3 is TGTGCCAGCAGCGAGATATTCGATCAGCCCCAGCATTTT. Amino acid sequence: CASSEIFDQPQHF.